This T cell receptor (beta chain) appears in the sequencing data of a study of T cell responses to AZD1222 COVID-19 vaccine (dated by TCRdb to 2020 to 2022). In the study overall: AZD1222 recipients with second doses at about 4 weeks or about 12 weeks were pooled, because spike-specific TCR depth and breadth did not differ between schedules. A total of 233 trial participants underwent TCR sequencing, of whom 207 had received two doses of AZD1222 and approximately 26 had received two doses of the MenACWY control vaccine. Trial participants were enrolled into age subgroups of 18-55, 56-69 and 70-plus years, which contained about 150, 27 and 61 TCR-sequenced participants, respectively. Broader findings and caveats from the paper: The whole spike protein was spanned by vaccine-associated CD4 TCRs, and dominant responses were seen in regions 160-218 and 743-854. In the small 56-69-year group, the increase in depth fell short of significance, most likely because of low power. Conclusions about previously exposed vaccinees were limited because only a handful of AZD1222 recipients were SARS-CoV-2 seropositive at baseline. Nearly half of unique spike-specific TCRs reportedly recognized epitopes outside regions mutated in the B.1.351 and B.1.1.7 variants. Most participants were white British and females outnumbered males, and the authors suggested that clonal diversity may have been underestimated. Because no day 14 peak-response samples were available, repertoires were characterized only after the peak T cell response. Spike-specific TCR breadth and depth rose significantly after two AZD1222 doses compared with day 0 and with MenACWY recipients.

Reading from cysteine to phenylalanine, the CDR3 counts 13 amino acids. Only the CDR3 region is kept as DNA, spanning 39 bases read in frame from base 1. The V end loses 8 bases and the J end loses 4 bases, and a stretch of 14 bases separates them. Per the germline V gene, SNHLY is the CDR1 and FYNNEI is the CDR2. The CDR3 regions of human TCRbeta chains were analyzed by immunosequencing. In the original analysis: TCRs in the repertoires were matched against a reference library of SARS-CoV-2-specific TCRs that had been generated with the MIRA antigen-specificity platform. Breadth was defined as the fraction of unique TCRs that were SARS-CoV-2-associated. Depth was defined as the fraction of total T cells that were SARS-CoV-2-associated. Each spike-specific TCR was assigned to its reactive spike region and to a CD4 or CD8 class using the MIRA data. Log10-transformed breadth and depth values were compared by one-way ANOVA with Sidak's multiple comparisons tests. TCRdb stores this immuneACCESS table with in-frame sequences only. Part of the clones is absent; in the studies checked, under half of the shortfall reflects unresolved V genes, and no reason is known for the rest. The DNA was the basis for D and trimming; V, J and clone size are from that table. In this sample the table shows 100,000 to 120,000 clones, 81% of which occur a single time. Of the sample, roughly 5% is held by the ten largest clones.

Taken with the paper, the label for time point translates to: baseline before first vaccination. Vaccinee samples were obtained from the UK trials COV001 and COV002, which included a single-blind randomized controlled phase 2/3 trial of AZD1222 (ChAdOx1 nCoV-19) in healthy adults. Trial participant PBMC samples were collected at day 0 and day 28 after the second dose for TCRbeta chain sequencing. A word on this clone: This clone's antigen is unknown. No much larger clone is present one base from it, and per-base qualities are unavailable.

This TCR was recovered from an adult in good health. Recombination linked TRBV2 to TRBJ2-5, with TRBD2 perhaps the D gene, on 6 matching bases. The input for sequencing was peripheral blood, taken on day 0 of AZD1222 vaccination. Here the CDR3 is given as CASCYGGGETQYF. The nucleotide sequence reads TGTGCCAGCTGCTACGGGGGAGGAGAGACCCAGTACTTC.